This T cell receptor beta chain is from a study of T cells in Graves' hyperthyroidism and ophthalmopathy. Template material for amplifying TCR beta CDR3 regions consisted of RNA transcripts. The HTBI primer set served for first-round RT-PCR of the TCR CDR3. TCRdb called the multiplex PCR reads again in MiXCR, with one record for every CDR3 protein. The sample carries a few hundred thousand distinct CDR3 sequences, roughly 14% recorded once. The CDR3 spans 18 residues. Trimming took 7 bases from V and 5 from J; bases not matched to a gene: 13. CDR1 is SGHTA, CDR2 FQGNSA, per germline. This clonotype has ten or more counts.

Sample: blood. The clonotype comes from a woman aged 30 to 39 with Graves' hyperthyroidism. The chain links TRBV7-2 to TRBJ2-1, with 14 bases fitting TRBD2. The CDR3 sequence is CASTFRRTSGRPDNEQFF. The CDR3 DNA follows: TGTGCCAGCACCTTCCGTAGGACTAGCGGGAGGCCCGACAATGAGCAGTTCTTC.